This record looks at one T cell receptor beta chain sequence and its context. This specimen belongs to a study of blood T cell repertoires in COVID-19. Source study methods: Reference gene primer amplification gave nucleated cell count estimates. TCRdb's table, derived via immunoSEQ multiplex PCR, lists solely in-frame clones and lacks some. The V and J calls and clone size come from that table; D and trimming were worked out from the DNA. The sample has around 130,000 clones; approximately 90% are singletons. Germline-derived CDR1 and CDR2 are SGHNT and YENEEA. With V trimmed by 5 bases and J by 7 bases, 8 bases remained unmatched. The CDR3 spans 14 residues.

The sequenced material came from peripheral blood. This chain links TRBV11-3 with TRBJ2-1; 7 bases are shared with TRBD1. This sequence originates from a man aged 45-60 years with active or convalescent COVID-19. This CDR3 is CASSPRTGENEQFF. The CDR3 DNA sequence: TGTGCCAGCAGCCCCCGGACAGGTGAAAATGAGCAGTTCTTC.